This T cell receptor beta chain was sequenced in a study of blood T cell repertoires in COVID-19. About the study: The analysed material was cDNA or gDNA that came from T cells, B-cell-depleted T cells, or PBMCs.

This clone was found a few times. This CDR3 is 15 amino acids long. With 2 bases removed from V and 3 bases from J, the gap between germline ends came to 11 bases. Germline V gives CDR1 SGHVS, CDR2 FQNEAQ. Clones were sequenced by immunoSEQ multiplex PCR, and TCRdb holds only the in-frame ones, with some missing. In the table there are about 220,000 clones, approximately 86% of which are singletons. The TCR was taken from a woman aged 80 or over with acute or convalescent COVID-19. Sequencing was done on a sample of peripheral blood. J is TRBJ1-5 and V is TRBV7-8; no clear D gene. CDR3 in amino acids: CASSLWRQANQPQHF. For the CDR3, the DNA is TGTGCCAGCAGCTTATGGCGCCAGGCCAATCAGCCCCAGCATTTT.